Shown below are 8 T cell receptor beta chains from a single sample sequenced in a study of control samples from healthy donors and cancer patients. Here immunoSEQ multiplex PCR was the method, and the copy in TCRdb shows in-frame clones only, minus some. The sample carries 100,000 to 150,000 clones, roughly 92% recorded once. Sequenced input: PBMCs. The receptors derive from a man at least 80 years old with head and neck cancer.

The chain joins TRBV19 to TRBJ2-1; possibly TRBD2 for D (5 bases). Looked up from germline, CDR1 is LNHDA and CDR2 is SQIVND (reference sequence). With 6 bases removed from V and 9 bases from J, the gap between germline ends came to 9 bases. The CDR3 runs 11 residues. For the CDR3, the DNA is TGTGCCAGTAGCTCCCGGGGTGAGCAGTTCTTC. Its translation: CASSSRGEQFF. The whole variable domain, remainder taken from reference TRBV19 and TRBJ2-1, is DGGITQSPKYLFRKEGQNVTLSCEQNLNHDAMYWYRQDPGQGLRLIYYSQIVNDFQKGDIAEGYSVSREKKESFPLTVTSAQKNPTAFYLCASSSRGEQFFGPGTRLTVL.

The rearrangement links TRBV6-5 to TRBJ1-2; TRBD1 matches 10 bases. The V segment lost 2 bases and the J segment 4 bases; nucleotides outside the gene matches: 7. Germline V lookup: CDR1 MNHEY, CDR2 SVGAGI. This CDR3 has 16 residues. This CDR3 reads CASSYHGQGESYGYTF. CDR3 nucleotide sequence: TGTGCCAGCAGTTACCATGGACAGGGGGAATCCTATGGCTACACCTTC.

The rearrangement links TRBV27 to TRBJ2-7; perhaps TRBD1 as D (5 bases). There are 13 residues in the CDR3. Germline CDR1 MNHEY, CDR2 SMNVEV (reference sequence). V was shortened by 6 bases and J by 3 bases, with 12 bases between the two germline ends. In DNA form, the CDR3 reads TGTGCCAGCAGCGTCGCGCAGGGCTACGAGCAGTACTTC. Its translation: CASSVAQGYEQYF.

This clone was recorded only once. The V and J genes are TRBV4-1 and TRBJ1-3; D is ambiguous. The CDR3 is 16 amino acids. The V end was cut by 0 bases, the J end by 0 bases, with 9 bases between. Germline V lookup: CDR1 MGHRA, CDR2 YSYEKL. The CDR3 coding sequence is TGCGCCAGCAGCCAAGAAGGCCCGAGCTCTGGAAACACCATATATTTT. It specifies CASSQEGPSSGNTIYF.

V and J are TRBV11-2 and TRBJ2-7, with D uncertain. The CDR3 sequence is 13 residues long. V lost 5 bases and J lost 0, with 8 bases in between. Looked up from germline, CDR1 is SGHAT and CDR2 is FQNNGV. CDR3 in amino acids: CASSRQPSYEQYF. CDR3 bases: TGTGCCAGCAGCAGGCAACCCTCCTACGAGCAGTACTTC.

This chain joins TRBV9 and TRBJ1-6; tentative D call: TRBD1 (6 bases). Trimming took 4 bases from V and 0 from J, leaving 20 bases between them. The CDR3 consists of 19 residues. Germline V gives CDR1 SGDLS, CDR2 YYNGEE. The CDR3 sequence is CASSPGGDTLSSYNSPLHF. In nucleotides, the CDR3 is TGTGCCAGCAGCCCCGGTGGGGACACCCTTAGCTCCTATAATTCACCCCTCCACTTT.

J is TRBJ2-3 and V is TRBV19, with D unresolved. Germline loops: CDR1 LNHDA, CDR2 SQIVND (reference sequence). The CDR3 consists of 15 residues. V dropped 2 bases and J dropped 1 base, with 10 bases sitting between them. The CDR3 protein is CASSISYVGTDTQYF. CDR3 sequence (DNA): TGTGCCAGTAGTATATCGTACGTGGGCACAGATACGCAGTATTTT.

The chain recombines TRBV30 with TRBJ1-3; 9 nucleotides line up with TRBD1. V lost 2 bases to trimming and J lost 7 bases; unmatched junction nucleotides: 9. The CDR3 has 15 amino acids. Germline assignment: CDR1 GTSNPN and CDR2 SVGIG (reference sequence). In nucleotides, the CDR3 is TGTGCCTGGAGTTACCGGGACAGGGTAGGCAACACCATATATTTT. Protein: CAWSYRDRVGNTIYF.